Listed here are 17 T cell receptor beta chains from one sample, sequenced in a study of T cells in Graves' hyperthyroidism and ophthalmopathy. Researchers amplified the TCR beta CDR3 regions from RNA transcripts. First-round RT-PCR with HTBI primers amplified the TCR CDR3 region. TCRdb ran MiXCR on the multiplex PCR reads and lists one entry per CDR3 protein. The table lists approximately 560,000 distinct CDR3 sequences, more than 45% of them singletons. The sample comprised peripheral blood or thyroid tissue (not recorded which). The source is a woman aged 18-29 years with Graves' hyperthyroidism.

This clonotype was seen only a few times. The chain recombines TRBV7-9 with TRBJ1-3; tentatively, D is TRBD1 (6 bases). Germline CDR1 is SEHNR and CDR2 is FQNEAQ (reference sequence). The CDR3 is 15 amino acids. Trimming shortened V by 5 bases and J by 8 bases, and 19 bases separated the two germline ends. CDR3 residues: CASSQEVERGYTIYF. As DNA, the CDR3 is TGTGCCAGCAGCCAAGAAGTGGAAAGGGGGTACACCATATATTTT.

This clonotype was picked up a small number of times. This rearrangement joins TRBV14 to TRBJ2-5, with a possible D match to TRBD1 (6 bases). The CDR3 contains 13 residues. CDR1 and CDR2 from the germline V gene are SGHDN and FVKESK. With 4 bases removed from V and 10 bases from J, the gap between germline ends came to 16 bases. Here the CDR3 reads CASSRTGTTVQYF. The CDR3 coding sequence is TGTGCCAGCAGCCGCACCGGGACAACCGTCCAGTACTTC.

This clonotype was counted a single time. This chain connects TRBV7-9 to TRBJ1-1; 8 nucleotides match TRBD1. The trim removed 5 bases at V and 4 bases at J, leaving 6 bases unmatched. The CDR3 covers 14 residues. Germline V lookup: CDR1 SEHNR, CDR2 FQNEAQ (reference sequence). As DNA, the CDR3 is TGTGCCAGCAGCCCGGACAGGGCCGCCACTGAAGCTTTCTTT. Protein: CASSPDRAATEAFF.

About this clonotype: This may be a read error: a much more frequent sequence differs by one nucleotide. The chain is built from TRBV24-1 and TRBJ1-2; TRBD1 might be the D (5 bases). The CDR3 is made up of 15 amino acids. V lost 3 bases to trimming and J lost 5 bases, with 15 bases between them. Germline loops: CDR1 KGHDR, CDR2 SFDVKD. The CDR3 is CATSDPSGGGYGYTF. The CDR3 coding sequence is TGTGCCACCAGTGATCCCTCGGGCGGGGGATATGGCTACACCTTC.

There are a few counts of this clonotype. The V and J genes are TRBV2 and TRBJ2-6; perhaps TRBD2 as D (5 bases). CDR1 and CDR2 (germline): SNHLY, FYNNEI. V was pared by 2 bases and J by 2 bases, with 13 bases between. The CDR3 totals 17 residues. The CDR3 loop is CASSESSSSTGANVLTF. For the CDR3, the DNA is TGTGCCAGCAGTGAATCCTCTAGCTCCACTGGGGCCAACGTCCTGACTTTC.

This CDR3 reads CASSMDRDRNGYTF. DNA for the CDR3: TGTGCCAGTAGTATGGACAGGGATCGGAATGGCTACACCTTC. J is TRBJ1-2 and V is TRBV19; TRBD1 agrees at 8 bases. V lost 3 bases and J lost 6; bases outside the gene matches: 6. From germline, CDR1 is LNHDA and CDR2 SQIVND (reference sequence). This CDR3 is built from 14 residues.

Comments on this clonotype: At one end, the junction sequence differs from germline, possibly due to a read error. The rearrangement uses TRBV2 and TRBJ1-4; D might be TRBD1 (5 bases). In germline, CDR1 is SNHLY, CDR2 FYNNEI. The CDR3 runs 11 residues. The DNA for the CDR3 is TGTGCCACCAGTCCCTCGGGACTAGCGGTTTTT. It encodes CATSPSGLAVF.

Points on this clonotype: A much larger clone differs from this one at a single base, so this may be a read error. The chain couples TRBV10-3 to TRBJ2-7; 7 nucleotides line up with TRBD1. Per the germline V gene, CDR1 is ENHRY and CDR2 is SYGVKD. This CDR3 has 14 residues. The DNA of the CDR3 is TGTGCCGTCAGTGGGGACAGACCCCTGGGCGAGCAGTACTTC. Amino acid sequence: CAVSGDRPLGEQYF.

This chain connects TRBV20-1 to TRBJ2-7; no firm D call. CDR1 is DFQATT and CDR2 is SNEGSKA in the germline V gene (reference sequence). The CDR3 covers 12 residues. V was shortened by 3 bases and J by 6 bases, with 12 bases between the two germline ends. CDR3 bases: TGCAGTGCTAGGGGGAACAGCCCCGAGCAGTACTTC. This translates into CSARGNSPEQYF.

Ten or more counts support this clonotype. The rearrangement joins TRBV7-3 to TRBJ1-1, with D uncertain. Trimming pared 6 bases from V and 0 bases from J, leaving 8 bases between. Looked up from germline, CDR1 is SGHTA and CDR2 is FQGTGA. The CDR3 extends over 13 amino acids. CDR3 in DNA: TGTGCCAGCAGTTCCATCCTGAACACTGAAGCTTTCTTT. Translation: CASSSILNTEAFF.

Comment on this clonotype: Its ends do not fully match the called genes, so a read error is possible. V usage is TRBV9 and J usage is TRBJ2-6; tentative D call: TRBD1 (5 bases). The CDR3 is 12 amino acids. In germline, CDR1 is SGDLS, CDR2 YYNGEE. The CDR3 region has the DNA TGCGCCAGCAGCGTCGAGGACAACGCCCTGACTTTC. This encodes CASSVEDNALTF.

This sequence joins TRBV29-1 and TRBJ2-5; 7 bases match TRBD1. Germline-derived CDR1 and CDR2 are SQVTM and ANQGSEA. CDR3 length: 12 amino acids. V shed 8 bases and J 4 bases; nucleotides not matched to a gene: 7. The DNA for the CDR3 is TGCAGCTTAGCTCGACAGGGAGAGACCCAGTACTTC. Amino acids: CSLARQGETQYF.

The chain employs TRBV20-1 and TRBJ2-4; unclear D gene. This CDR3 is 11 amino acids long. Germline V CDR1 and CDR2: DFQATT, SNEGSKA (reference sequence). CDR3 protein: CSPSRQNIQYF. CDR3 nucleotides: TGCAGCCCCAGTCGCCAAAACATTCAGTACTTC.

The J gene is TRBJ1-2, the V gene TRBV2; D ambiguous. There are 12 residues in the CDR3. The germline V and J ends were trimmed by 5 bases and 8 bases, with 12 bases remaining between them. CDR1 is SNHLY, CDR2 FYNNEI, per germline. The CDR3 DNA follows: TGTGCCAGCAGTACCGGACTTGTGGGCTACACCTTC. It codes for CASSTGLVGYTF.

This clonotype was recorded a few times. The rearrangement links TRBV2 to TRBJ1-2; D not resolved. The V end lost 4 bases, the J end lost 5 bases, and 14 bases lay between the germline ends. Germline-derived CDR1 and CDR2 are SNHLY and FYNNEI. The CDR3 runs 14 residues. The CDR3 DNA reads as TGTGCCAGCAGTGCTGGCGGTCCTGGGTATGGCTACACCTTC. Translation gives CASSAGGPGYGYTF.

The table lists this clonotype with a few counts. The chain uses TRBV7-9 and TRBJ1-1; 7 nucleotides match TRBD1. Germline CDR1 is SEHNR and CDR2 is FQNEAQ (reference sequence). V shed 8 bases, J shed 7 bases, and the junction held 4 bases outside the gene matches. The CDR3 has 11 residues. Here the CDR3 DNA reads TGTGCCAGCGCGCAGGGGGGTGAAGCTTTCTTT. The encoded protein is CASAQGGEAFF.

This clonotype turned up a few times. The chain couples TRBV5-1 to TRBJ2-7; D is unresolved. Germline V gene lookup returns CDR1 SGHRS and CDR2 YFSETQ. Trimming removed 3 bases from V and 3 bases from J, with 13 bases in between. The length of the CDR3 is 14 residues. The CDR3 loop is CASSSTSGDYEQYF. The CDR3 region has the DNA TGCGCCAGCAGCTCCACGAGTGGAGACTACGAGCAGTACTTC. Based on the CDR3 plus reference TRBV5-1 and TRBJ2-7, the full variable domain is KAGVTQTPRYLIKTRGQQVTLSCSPISGHRSVSWYQQTPGQGLQFLFEYFSETQRNKGNFPGRFSGRQFSNSRSEMNVSTLELGDSALYLCASSSTSGDYEQYFGPGTRLTVT.